Below are 18 T cell receptor beta chains sequenced from a single sample in a study of T cells in Graves' hyperthyroidism and ophthalmopathy. The CDR3 regions of TCR beta were amplified from RNA transcripts. Primed by the HTBI set, a first-round RT-PCR was run on the TCR CDR3. TCRdb called the multiplex PCR reads again in MiXCR, with one record for every CDR3 protein. In the table there are about 250,000 distinct CDR3 sequences, over 20% of which are singletons. Material for sequencing was blood. The receptors derive from a man younger than 45 with Graves' ophthalmopathy.

This chain joins TRBV7-9 and TRBJ2-5, with D tentatively TRBD2 (6 bases). Trimming shortened V by 5 bases and J by 0 bases, and 13 bases separated the two germline ends. This CDR3 spans 15 amino acids. Germline values: CDR1 SEHNR, CDR2 FQNEAQ (reference sequence). The CDR3 DNA follows: TGTGCCAGCAGCCGGTTCGGGGGAAACCAAGAGACCCAGTACTTC. Protein sequence: CASSRFGGNQETQYF.

There are a few counts of this clonotype. V and J are TRBV28 and TRBJ1-3; D perhaps matches TRBD1 (6 bases). Germline V gives CDR1 MDHEN, CDR2 SYDVKM. This CDR3 is built from 15 residues. The V end was cut by 6 bases, the J end by 0 bases, with 12 bases between. The CDR3 region has the DNA TGTGCCAGCAGCTCAGGGGAGACCTCTGGAAACACCATATATTTT. Translating it yields CASSSGETSGNTIYF.

Only a few counts were recorded for this clonotype. CDR3 in amino acids: CASSPTAVSYNEQFF. The DNA of the CDR3 is TGTGCCAGCAGCCCCACAGCGGTCTCCTACAATGAGCAGTTCTTC. The rearrangement joins TRBV13 to TRBJ2-1; D is possibly TRBD2 (5 bases). Trimming stripped 5 bases from V and 0 bases from J, with 11 bases between. CDR3 length equals 15 residues. Germline V CDR1 and CDR2: PRHDT, FYEKMQ (reference sequence).

Ten or more counts support this clonotype. The V and J genes are TRBV7-3 and TRBJ2-5; tentatively, D is TRBD1 (6 bases). The CDR3 runs to 15 residues. CDR1 is SGHTA and CDR2 is FQGTGA in the germline V gene. Trimming cost V 5 bases and J 5 bases, with 18 bases left between them. The CDR3 coding sequence is TGTGCCAGCAGCCCCGGGACATTGGGTGGGGAGACCCAGTACTTC. This codes for CASSPGTLGGETQYF.

A remark on this clonotype: This sequence may be a read error, since a much larger clone differs from it by one base. V gene TRBV2 combines with J gene TRBJ2-1; D uncertain. CDR1 SNHLY and CDR2 FYNNEI come from the germline V gene. The CDR3 has 12 residues. The V end was cut by 7 bases, the J end by 8 bases, with 12 bases between. CDR3 bases: TGTGCCAGCATGGAGCGAGCTCATGAGCAGTTCTTC. Protein: CASMERAHEQFF.

In this sample, this clonotype turned up many times. This chain links TRBV11-2 with TRBJ2-7; no clear D gene. The germline V gene encodes CDR1 SGHAT and CDR2 FQNNGV. The length of the CDR3 is 16 residues. V was pared by 1 base and J by 5 bases, with 18 bases between. The CDR3 loop reads CASSLGIGGRYDEQYF. The CDR3 nucleotides are TGTGCCAGCAGCTTAGGTATAGGTGGACGGTACGACGAGCAGTACTTC.

The J gene is TRBJ2-7, the V gene TRBV6-1; the match to TRBD2 covers 10 bases. The CDR3 is made up of 15 amino acids. The V gene end was trimmed by 10 bases and the J gene end by 0 bases; junction bases not matched to a gene: 9. Looked up from germline, CDR1 is MNHNS and CDR2 is SASEGT. CDR3 DNA: TGTGCCATGACTAGCGGGCGGTCGGGCTCCTACGAGCAGTACTTC. Encoded protein: CAMTSGRSGSYEQYF.

There are a few counts of this clonotype. The chain employs TRBV24-1 and TRBJ2-2; tentatively, D is TRBD1 (7 bases). V gave up 4 bases and J gave up 9 bases, with 14 bases separating them. The CDR3 length is 14 residues. Per the germline V gene, CDR1 is KGHDR and CDR2 is SFDVKD. Here the CDR3 DNA reads TGTGCCACCAGTGACGGGGGACAGACCCGGGAGCTGTTTTTT. Amino acids: CATSDGGQTRELFF.

In this sample, this clonotype turned up a few times. The chain couples TRBV7-8 to TRBJ2-3; D gene uncertain. Trimming pared 3 bases from V and 0 bases from J, leaving 7 bases between. This CDR3 spans 14 amino acids. The germline gives CDR1 SGHVS, CDR2 FQNEAQ. The CDR3 spells CASSFYLSTDTQYF. The CDR3 region has the DNA TGTGCCAGCAGCTTCTATCTAAGCACAGATACGCAGTATTTT.

The V gene is TRBV10-3, the J gene TRBJ1-1; the D gene is possibly TRBD1 (6 bases). CDR1 is ENHRY, CDR2 SYGVKD, per germline. V dropped 7 bases and J dropped 5 bases, with 17 bases sitting between them. The CDR3 length is 14 residues. As DNA, the CDR3 is TGTGCCATCAAGGGGACAACCGCGGGGACTGAAGCTTTCTTT. The encoded protein is CAIKGTTAGTEAFF.

Ten or more counts support this clonotype. The gene calls are TRBV11-3 and TRBJ2-7; 7 bases map to TRBD1. CDR1 SGHNT and CDR2 YENEEA come from the germline V gene. The CDR3 loop spans 15 amino acids. Trimming removed 4 bases from V and 4 bases from J; junction bases left unmatched: 10. The CDR3 region is CASSSSTGRVYEQYF. The CDR3 DNA sequence: TGTGCCAGCAGCTCCTCGACAGGGAGAGTATACGAGCAGTACTTC.

On this clonotype itself: Germline and junction disagree at one end, which may indicate a read error. The CDR3 spells CASSINSGNGQFF. In DNA form, the CDR3 reads TGTGCCAGTAGTATAAATAGCGGTAATGGGCAGTTCTTC. The chain employs TRBV19 and TRBJ2-1; D may be TRBD2 (6 bases). Per germline, CDR1 LNHDA and CDR2 SQIVND (reference sequence). The CDR3 length is 13 residues.

This clonotype has a count of ten or more. V usage is TRBV13 and J usage is TRBJ2-3; perhaps TRBD1 as D (5 bases). CDR3 size: 16 residues. V was clipped by 5 bases and J by 1 base, with 16 bases between them. Germline V lookup: CDR1 PRHDT, CDR2 FYEKMQ (reference sequence). The CDR3 nucleotides read TGTGCCAGCAGCATGGGGATGGACACTGGCACAGATACGCAGTATTTT. It codes for CASSMGMDTGTDTQYF.

This clonotype appeared a few times. The chain is built from TRBV4-1 and TRBJ1-6, with 7 bases lining up with TRBD1. J lost 9 bases, V lost 4 bases, and 9 bases had no gene match. Germline lookup yields CDR1 MGHRA and CDR2 YSYEKL. The CDR3 runs to 15 residues. DNA of the CDR3: TGCGCCAGCAGCCTGAGACAGGGCTTAATTTCACCCCTCCACTTT. Protein product: CASSLRQGLISPLHF.

This clonotype was picked up many times. The V call is TRBV20-1, the J call TRBJ1-2; 8 positions agree with TRBD1. V trimming: 3 bases; J trimming: 0 bases; junction bases outside the gene matches: 6. This CDR3 has 15 amino acids. Per the germline V gene, CDR1 is DFQATT and CDR2 is SNEGSKA (reference sequence). CDR3 nucleotide sequence: TGCAGTGCTAGGGGACAGGCCGCGACTAACTATGGCTACACCTTC. Amino acid sequence: CSARGQAATNYGYTF.

The J gene is TRBJ2-1, the V gene TRBV11-1; D is undetermined. There are 13 residues in the CDR3. Germline assignment: CDR1 SGHAT and CDR2 FQDESV (reference sequence). Trimming pared 7 bases from V and 7 bases from J, leaving 14 bases between. The CDR3 DNA is TGTGCCAGCAACATATTACCAGCGAATGAGCAGTTCTTC. Protein: CASNILPANEQFF.

With respect to this clonotype: Germline and junction disagree at one end, which may indicate a read error. The J gene is TRBJ2-3, the V gene TRBV3-1, with D unresolved. CDR1 and CDR2 (germline): LGHDT, YNNKEL (reference sequence). The CDR3 runs to 12 residues. The CDR3 DNA sequence: TGTGCCAGCGGCCAGGGCACAGATACGCAGTATTTT. This translates into CASGQGTDTQYF.

This sequence joins TRBV7-2 and TRBJ2-1; D possibly corresponds to TRBD1 (7 bases). V gave up 0 bases and J gave up 7 bases, with 19 bases separating them. This CDR3 spans 17 amino acids. Germline V lookup: CDR1 SGHTA, CDR2 FQGNSA. The CDR3 coding sequence is TGTGCCAGCAGCTTAGCCCTTGGAGGGGGCGCAGTGAATGAGCAGTTCTTC. Translation gives CASSLALGGGAVNEQFF.